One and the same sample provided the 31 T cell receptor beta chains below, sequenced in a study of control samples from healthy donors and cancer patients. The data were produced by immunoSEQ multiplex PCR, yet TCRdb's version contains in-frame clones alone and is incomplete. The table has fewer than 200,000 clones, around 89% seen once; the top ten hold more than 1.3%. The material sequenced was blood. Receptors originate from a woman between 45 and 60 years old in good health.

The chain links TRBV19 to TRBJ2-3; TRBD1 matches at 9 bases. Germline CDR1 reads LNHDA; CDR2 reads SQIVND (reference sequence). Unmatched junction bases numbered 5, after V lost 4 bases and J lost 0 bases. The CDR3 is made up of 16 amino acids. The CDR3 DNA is TGTGCCAGTAGTAAGGGACAGGGAATTAGCACAGATACGCAGTATTTT. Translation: CASSKGQGISTDTQYF.

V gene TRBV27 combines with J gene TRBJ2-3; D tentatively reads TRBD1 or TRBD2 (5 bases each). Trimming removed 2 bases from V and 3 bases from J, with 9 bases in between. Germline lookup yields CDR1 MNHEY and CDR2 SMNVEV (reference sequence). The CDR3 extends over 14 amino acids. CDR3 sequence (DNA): TGTGCCAGCAGTTTAACCGGGACGACAGATACGCAGTATTTT. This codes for CASSLTGTTDTQYF.

CDR3 coding DNA: TGTGCCAGCAGCCAATGGGCAGGGGAATGGTCCGAGCAGTACTTC. It translates to CASSQWAGEWSEQYF. This chain connects TRBV7-9 to TRBJ2-7; perhaps TRBD1 as D (6 bases). Germline assignment: CDR1 SEHNR and CDR2 FQNEAQ (reference sequence). V lost 5 bases and J lost 6, with 20 bases in between. This CDR3 region has 15 residues.

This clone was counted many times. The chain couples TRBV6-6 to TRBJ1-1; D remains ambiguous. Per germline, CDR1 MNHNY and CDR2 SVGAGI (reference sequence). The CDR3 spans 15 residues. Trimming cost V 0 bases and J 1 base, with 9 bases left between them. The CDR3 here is CASSYSFGPNTEAFF. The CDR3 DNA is TGTGCCAGCAGTTACTCGTTTGGTCCGAACACTGAAGCTTTCTTT.

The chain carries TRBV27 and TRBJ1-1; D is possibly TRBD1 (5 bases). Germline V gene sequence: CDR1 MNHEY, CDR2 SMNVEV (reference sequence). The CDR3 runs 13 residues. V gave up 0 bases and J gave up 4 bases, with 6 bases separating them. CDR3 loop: CASSLSGGTEAFF. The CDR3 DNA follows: TGTGCCAGCAGTTTATCCGGGGGCACTGAAGCTTTCTTT.

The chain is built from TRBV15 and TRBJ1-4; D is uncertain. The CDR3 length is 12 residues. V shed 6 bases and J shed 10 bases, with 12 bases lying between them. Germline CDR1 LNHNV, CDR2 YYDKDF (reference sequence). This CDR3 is CATRAIGGKLFF. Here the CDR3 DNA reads TGTGCCACCAGGGCGATCGGAGGAAAACTGTTTTTT.

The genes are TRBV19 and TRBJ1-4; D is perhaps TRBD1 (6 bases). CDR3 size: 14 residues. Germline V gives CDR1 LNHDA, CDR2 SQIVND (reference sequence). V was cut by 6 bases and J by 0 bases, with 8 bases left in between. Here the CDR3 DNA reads TGTGCCAGTAGATCAGGGGCAACTAATGAAAAACTGTTTTTT. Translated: CASRSGATNEKLFF. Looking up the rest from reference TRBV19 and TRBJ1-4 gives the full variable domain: DGGITQSPKYLFRKEGQNVTLSCEQNLNHDAMYWYRQDPGQGLRLIYYSQIVNDFQKGDIAEGYSVSREKKESFPLTVTSAQKNPTAFYLCASRSGATNEKLFFGSGTQLSVL.

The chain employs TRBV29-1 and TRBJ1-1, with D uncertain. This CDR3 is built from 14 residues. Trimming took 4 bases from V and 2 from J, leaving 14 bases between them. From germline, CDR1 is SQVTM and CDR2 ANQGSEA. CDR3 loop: CSVGWAASNTEAFF. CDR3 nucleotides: TGCAGCGTTGGATGGGCAGCTTCTAACACTGAAGCTTTCTTT.

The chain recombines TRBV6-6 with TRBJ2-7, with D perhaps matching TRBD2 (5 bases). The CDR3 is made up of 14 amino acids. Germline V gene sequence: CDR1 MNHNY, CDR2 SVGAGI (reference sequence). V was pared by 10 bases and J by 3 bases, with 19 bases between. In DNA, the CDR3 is TGTGCCACCAGACCGGCTAGCATACGCTACGAGCAGTACTTC. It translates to CATRPASIRYEQYF.

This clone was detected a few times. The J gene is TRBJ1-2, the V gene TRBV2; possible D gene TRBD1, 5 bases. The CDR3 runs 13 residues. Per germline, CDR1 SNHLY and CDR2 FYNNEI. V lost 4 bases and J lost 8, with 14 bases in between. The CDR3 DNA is TGTGCCAGCAGTGTAACAGGCTCCCAAGGCTACACCTTC. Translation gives CASSVTGSQGYTF. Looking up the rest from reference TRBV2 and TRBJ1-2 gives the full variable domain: EPEVTQTPSHQVTQMGQEVILRCVPISNHLYFYWYRQILGQKVEFLVSFYNNEISEKSEIFDDQFSVERPDGSNFTLKIRSTKLEDSAMYFCASSVTGSQGYTFGSGTRLTVV.

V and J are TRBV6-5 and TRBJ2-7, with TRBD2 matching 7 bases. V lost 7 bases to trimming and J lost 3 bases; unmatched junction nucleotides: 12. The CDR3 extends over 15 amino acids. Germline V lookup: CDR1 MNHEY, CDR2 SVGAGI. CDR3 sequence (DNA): TGTGCCAGCACCGACCGGACTAGGGGAGTCTACGAGCAGTACTTC. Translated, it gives CASTDRTRGVYEQYF.

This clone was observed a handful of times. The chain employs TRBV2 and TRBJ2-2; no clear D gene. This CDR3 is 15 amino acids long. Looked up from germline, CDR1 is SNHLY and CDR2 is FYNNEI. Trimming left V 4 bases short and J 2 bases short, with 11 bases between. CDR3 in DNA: TGTGCCAGCAGTGCAGTCCCCTCAAACACCGGGGAGCTGTTTTTT. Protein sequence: CASSAVPSNTGELFF.

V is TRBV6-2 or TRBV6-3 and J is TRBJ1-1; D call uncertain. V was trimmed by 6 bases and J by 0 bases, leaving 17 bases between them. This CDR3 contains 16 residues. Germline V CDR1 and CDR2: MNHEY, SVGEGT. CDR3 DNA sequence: TGTGCCAGCAGCCCTAGCCCCATACTTTTGAACACTGAAGCTTTCTTT. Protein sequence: CASSPSPILLNTEAFF.

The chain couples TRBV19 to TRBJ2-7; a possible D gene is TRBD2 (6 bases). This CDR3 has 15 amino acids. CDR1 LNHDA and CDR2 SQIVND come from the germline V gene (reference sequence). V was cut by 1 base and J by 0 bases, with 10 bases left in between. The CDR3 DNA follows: TGTGCCAGTAGTATAGGTCCGGGGGACTCCTACGAGCAGTACTTC. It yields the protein CASSIGPGDSYEQYF.

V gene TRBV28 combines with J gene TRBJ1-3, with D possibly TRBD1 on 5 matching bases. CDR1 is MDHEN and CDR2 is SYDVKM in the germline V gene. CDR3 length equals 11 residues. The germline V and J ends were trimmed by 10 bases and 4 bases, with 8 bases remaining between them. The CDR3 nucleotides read TGTGCCACCGAGGGGGGAAACACCATATATTTT. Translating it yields CATEGGNTIYF.

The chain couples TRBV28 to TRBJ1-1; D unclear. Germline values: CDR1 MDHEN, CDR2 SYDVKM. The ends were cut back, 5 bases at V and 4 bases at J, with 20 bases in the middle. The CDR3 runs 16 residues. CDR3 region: CASSPAIDGWITEAFF. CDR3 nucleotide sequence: TGTGCCAGCAGTCCCGCCATAGACGGCTGGATCACTGAAGCTTTCTTT.

The CDR3 here is CAISAYREGRNGYTF. CDR3 nucleotides: TGTGCCATCAGCGCTTACAGGGAGGGAAGAAATGGCTACACCTTC. The V call is TRBV10-3, the J call TRBJ1-2; the D gene is possibly TRBD1 (6 bases). With 6 bases removed from V and 6 bases from J, the gap between germline ends came to 20 bases. Germline loops: CDR1 ENHRY, CDR2 SYGVKD. This CDR3 has 15 amino acids.

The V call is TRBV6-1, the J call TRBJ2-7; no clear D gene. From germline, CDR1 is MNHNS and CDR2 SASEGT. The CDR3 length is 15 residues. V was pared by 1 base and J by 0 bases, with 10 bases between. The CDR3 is CASSEGIGPSYEQYF. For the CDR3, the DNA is TGTGCCAGCAGTGAAGGCATAGGACCCTCCTACGAGCAGTACTTC.

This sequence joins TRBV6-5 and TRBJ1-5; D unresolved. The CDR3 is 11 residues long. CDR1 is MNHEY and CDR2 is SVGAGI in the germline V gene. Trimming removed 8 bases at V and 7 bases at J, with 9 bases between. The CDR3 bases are TGTGCCAGCGGACTACAACAGCCCCAGCATTTT. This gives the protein CASGLQQPQHF.

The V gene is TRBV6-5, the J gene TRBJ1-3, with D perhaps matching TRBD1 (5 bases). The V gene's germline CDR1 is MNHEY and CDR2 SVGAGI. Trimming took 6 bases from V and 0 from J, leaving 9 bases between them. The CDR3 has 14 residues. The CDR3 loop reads CASSRGSSGNTIYF. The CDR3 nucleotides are TGTGCCAGCAGCCGGGGCAGCTCTGGAAACACCATATATTTT.

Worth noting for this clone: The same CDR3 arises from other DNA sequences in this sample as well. CDR3 region: CASSLGRGTEAFF. The CDR3 bases are TGTGCCAGCAGTTTAGGTCGGGGCACTGAAGCTTTCTTT. The rearrangement joins TRBV12-3 or TRBV12-4 to TRBJ1-1; D remains ambiguous. Trimming stripped 1 base from V and 4 bases from J, with 7 bases between. The CDR3 covers 13 residues.

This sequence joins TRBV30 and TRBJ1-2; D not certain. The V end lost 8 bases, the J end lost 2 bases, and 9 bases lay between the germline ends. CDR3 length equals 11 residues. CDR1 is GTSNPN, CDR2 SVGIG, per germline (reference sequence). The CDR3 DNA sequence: TGTGCCGCCGGGATAAACTATGGCTACACCTTC. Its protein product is CAAGINYGYTF.

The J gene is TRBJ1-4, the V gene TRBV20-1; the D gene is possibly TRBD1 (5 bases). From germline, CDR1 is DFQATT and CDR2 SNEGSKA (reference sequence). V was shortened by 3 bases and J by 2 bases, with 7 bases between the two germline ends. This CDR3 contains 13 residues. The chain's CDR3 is CSASKGTNEKLFF. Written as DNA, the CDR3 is TGCAGTGCTAGTAAGGGGACTAATGAAAAACTGTTTTTT.

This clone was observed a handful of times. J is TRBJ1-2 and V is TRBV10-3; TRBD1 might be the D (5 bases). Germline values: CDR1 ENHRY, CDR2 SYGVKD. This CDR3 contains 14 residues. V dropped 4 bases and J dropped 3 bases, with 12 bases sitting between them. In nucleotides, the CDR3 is TGTGCCATCAGTGCCTACCGGGACGACTATGGCTACACCTTC. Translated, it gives CAISAYRDDYGYTF.

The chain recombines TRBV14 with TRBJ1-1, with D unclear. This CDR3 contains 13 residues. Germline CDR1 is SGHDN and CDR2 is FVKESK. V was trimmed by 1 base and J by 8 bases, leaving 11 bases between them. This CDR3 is CASSQVIQPEAFF. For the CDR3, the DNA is TGTGCCAGCAGCCAAGTAATCCAGCCGGAAGCTTTCTTT.

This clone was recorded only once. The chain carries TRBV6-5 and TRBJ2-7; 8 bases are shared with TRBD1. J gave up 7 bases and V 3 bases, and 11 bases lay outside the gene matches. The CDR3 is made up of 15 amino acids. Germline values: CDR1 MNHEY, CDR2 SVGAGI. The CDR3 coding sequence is TGTGCCAGCAGTTATGGGGGACAGGAGCTAAGGGAGCAGTACTTC. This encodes CASSYGGQELREQYF.

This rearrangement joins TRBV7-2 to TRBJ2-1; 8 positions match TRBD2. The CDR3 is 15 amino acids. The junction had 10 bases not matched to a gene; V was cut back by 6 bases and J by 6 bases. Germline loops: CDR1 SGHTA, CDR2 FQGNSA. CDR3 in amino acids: CASSPTGTSLNEQFF. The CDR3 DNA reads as TGTGCCAGCAGTCCTACCGGGACTAGTCTCAATGAGCAGTTCTTC.

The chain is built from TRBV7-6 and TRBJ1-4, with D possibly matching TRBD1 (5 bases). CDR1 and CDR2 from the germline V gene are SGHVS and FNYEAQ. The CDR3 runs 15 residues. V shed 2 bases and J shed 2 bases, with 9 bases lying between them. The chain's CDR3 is CASSLQGSTNEKLFF. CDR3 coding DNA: TGTGCCAGCAGCTTACAGGGATCGACTAATGAAAAACTGTTTTTT.

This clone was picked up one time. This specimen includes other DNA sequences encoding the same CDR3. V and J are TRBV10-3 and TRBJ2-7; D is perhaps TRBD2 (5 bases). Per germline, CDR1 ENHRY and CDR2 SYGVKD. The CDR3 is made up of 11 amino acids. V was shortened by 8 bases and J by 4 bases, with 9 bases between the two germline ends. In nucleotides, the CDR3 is TGTGCCATCCGGGATTATTACGAGCAGTACTTC. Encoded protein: CAIRDYYEQYF.

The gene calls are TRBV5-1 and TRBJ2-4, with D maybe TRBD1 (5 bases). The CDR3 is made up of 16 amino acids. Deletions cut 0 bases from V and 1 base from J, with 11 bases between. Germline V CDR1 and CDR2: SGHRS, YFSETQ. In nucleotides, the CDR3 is TGCGCCAGCAGCTTGGCCACAGGCTTGGCCAAAAACATTCAGTACTTC. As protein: CASSLATGLAKNIQYF.

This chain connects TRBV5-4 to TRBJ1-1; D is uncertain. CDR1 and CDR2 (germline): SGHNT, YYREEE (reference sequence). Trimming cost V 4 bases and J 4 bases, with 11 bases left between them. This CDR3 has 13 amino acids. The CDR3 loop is CASSGSPFTEAFF. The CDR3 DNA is TGTGCCAGCAGCGGCTCACCCTTCACTGAAGCTTTCTTT.